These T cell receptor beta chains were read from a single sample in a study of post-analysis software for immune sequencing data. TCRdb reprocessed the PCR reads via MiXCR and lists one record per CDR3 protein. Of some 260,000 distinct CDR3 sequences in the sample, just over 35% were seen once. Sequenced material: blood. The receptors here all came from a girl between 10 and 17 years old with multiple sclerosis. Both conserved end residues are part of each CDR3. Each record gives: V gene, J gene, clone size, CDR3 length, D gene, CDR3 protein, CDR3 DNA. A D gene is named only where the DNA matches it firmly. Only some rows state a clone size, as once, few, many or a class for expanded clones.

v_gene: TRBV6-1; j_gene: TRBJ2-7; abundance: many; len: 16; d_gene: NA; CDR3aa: CASSEKAADSNYEQYF; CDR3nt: TGTGCCAGCAGTGAAAAGGCGGCAGACTCGAACTACGAGCAGTACTTC
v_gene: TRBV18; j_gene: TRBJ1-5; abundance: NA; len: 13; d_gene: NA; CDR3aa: CASSPDENQPQHF; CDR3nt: TGTGCCAGCTCACCAGATGAAAATCAGCCCCAGCATTTT
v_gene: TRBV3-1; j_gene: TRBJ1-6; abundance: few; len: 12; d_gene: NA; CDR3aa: CASSQPAEKLHF; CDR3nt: TGTGCCAGCAGCCAGCCTGCAGAGAAACTCCACTTT
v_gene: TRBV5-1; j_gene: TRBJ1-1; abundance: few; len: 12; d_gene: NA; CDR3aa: CASSDQGREAFF; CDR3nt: TGCGCCAGCAGCGATCAGGGGAGGGAAGCTTTCTTT
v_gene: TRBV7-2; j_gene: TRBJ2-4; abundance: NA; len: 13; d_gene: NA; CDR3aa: CASSLPLPHLEYF; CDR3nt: TGTGCCAGCAGCTTACCACTACCGCATTTGGAGTACTTC
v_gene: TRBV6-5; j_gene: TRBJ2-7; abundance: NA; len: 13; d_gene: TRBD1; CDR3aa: CASRGDSRYEQYF; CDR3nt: TGTGCCAGCAGAGGGGACAGCCGCTACGAGCAGTACTTC
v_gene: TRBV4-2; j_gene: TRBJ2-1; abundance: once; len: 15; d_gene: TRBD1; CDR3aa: CASRRRDRDKDEQFF; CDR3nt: TGTGCCAGCAGGCGCCGGGACAGGGATAAGGATGAGCAGTTCTTC
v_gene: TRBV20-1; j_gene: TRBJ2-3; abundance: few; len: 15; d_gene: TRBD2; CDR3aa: CSAPSGGASTDTQYF; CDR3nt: TGCAGTGCTCCGAGCGGGGGAGCAAGCACAGATACGCAGTATTTT
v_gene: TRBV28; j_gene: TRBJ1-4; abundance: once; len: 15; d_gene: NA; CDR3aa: CASSLPRQTNEKLFF; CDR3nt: TGTGCCAGCAGTTTACCCAGGCAGACTAATGAAAAACTGTTTTTT
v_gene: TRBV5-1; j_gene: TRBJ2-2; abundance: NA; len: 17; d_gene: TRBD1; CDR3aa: CASSLGHRTGSTGELFF; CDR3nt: TGCGCCAGCAGCTTGGGCCATAGGACAGGGTCCACCGGGGAGCTGTTTTTT
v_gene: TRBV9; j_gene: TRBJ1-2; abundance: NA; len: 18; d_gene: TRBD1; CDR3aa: CASSVAGTGDSANYGYTF; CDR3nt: TGTGCCAGCAGCGTAGCTGGGACAGGGGACTCAGCTAACTATGGCTACACCTTC
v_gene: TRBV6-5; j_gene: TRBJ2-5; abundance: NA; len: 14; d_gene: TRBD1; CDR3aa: CASSTGQGTAAQYF; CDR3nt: TGTGCCAGCAGTACCGGACAGGGGACAGCTGCGCAGTACTTC
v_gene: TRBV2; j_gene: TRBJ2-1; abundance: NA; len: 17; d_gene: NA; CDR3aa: CASRGLGPGSSYNEQFF; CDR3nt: TGTGCCAGCAGGGGCCTCGGACCGGGGAGCTCCTACAATGAGCAGTTCTTC
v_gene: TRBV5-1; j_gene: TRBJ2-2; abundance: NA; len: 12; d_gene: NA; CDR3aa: CVSSFVTGELFF; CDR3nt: TGCGTCAGCAGCTTTGTCACCGGGGAGCTGTTTTTT
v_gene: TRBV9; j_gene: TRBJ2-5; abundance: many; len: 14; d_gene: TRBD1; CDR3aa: CASSVGQGKETQYF; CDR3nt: TGTGCCAGCAGCGTGGGACAGGGGAAAGAGACCCAGTACTTC